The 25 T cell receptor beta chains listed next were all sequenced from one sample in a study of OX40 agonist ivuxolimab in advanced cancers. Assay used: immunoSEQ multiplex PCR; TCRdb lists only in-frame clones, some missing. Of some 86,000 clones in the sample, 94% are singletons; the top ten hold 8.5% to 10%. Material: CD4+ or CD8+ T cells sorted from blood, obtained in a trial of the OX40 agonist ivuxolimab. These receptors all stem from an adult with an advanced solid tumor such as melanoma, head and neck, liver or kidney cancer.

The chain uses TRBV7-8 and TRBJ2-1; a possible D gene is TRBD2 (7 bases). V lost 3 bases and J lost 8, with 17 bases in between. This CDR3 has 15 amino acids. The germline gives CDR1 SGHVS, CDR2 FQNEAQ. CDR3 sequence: CASSLGGRALDEQFF. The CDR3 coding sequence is TGTGCCAGCAGCTTGGGGGGGCGGGCGCTCGATGAGCAGTTCTTC.

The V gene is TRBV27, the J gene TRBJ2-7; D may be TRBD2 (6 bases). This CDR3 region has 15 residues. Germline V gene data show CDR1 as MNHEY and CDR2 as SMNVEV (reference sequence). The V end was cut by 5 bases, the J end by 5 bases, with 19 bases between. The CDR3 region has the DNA TGTGCCAGCAGTCTTCTAGCGTCCGAGGCTCACGAGCAGTACTTC. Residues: CASSLLASEAHEQYF.

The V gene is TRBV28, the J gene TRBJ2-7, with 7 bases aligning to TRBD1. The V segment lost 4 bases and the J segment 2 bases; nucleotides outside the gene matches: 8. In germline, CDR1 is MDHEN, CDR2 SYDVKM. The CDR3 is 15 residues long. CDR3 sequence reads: CASSSRTGLAYEQYF. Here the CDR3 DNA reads TGTGCCAGCAGTTCGAGGACAGGATTAGCCTACGAGCAGTACTTC.

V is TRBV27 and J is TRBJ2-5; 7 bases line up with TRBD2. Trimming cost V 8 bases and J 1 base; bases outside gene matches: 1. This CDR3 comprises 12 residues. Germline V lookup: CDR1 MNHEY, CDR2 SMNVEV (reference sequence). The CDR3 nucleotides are TGTGCCAGCGGGACTACCCAAGAGACCCAGTACTTC. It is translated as CASGTTQETQYF.

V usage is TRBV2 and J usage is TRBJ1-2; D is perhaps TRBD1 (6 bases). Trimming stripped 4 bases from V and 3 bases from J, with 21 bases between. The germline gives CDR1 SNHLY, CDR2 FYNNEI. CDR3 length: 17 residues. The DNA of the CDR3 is TGTGCCAGCAGTGTAAACCCCAGGGGAGGGACGGACTATGGCTACACCTTC. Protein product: CASSVNPRGGTDYGYTF.

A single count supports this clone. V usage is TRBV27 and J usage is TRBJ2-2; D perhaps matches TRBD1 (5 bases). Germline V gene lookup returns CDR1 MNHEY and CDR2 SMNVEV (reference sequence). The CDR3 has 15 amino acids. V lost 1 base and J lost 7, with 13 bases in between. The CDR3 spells CASSLYPQGNGELFF. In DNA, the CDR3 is TGTGCCAGCAGTTTATACCCCCAGGGTAACGGGGAGCTGTTTTTT.

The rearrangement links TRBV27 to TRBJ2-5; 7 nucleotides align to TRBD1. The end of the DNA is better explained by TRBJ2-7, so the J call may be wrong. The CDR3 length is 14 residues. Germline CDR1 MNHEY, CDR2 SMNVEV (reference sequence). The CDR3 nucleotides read TGTGCCAGCAGTTTCGTGACAGGGTCGTCCGAGCAGTACTTC. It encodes CASSFVTGSSEQYF.

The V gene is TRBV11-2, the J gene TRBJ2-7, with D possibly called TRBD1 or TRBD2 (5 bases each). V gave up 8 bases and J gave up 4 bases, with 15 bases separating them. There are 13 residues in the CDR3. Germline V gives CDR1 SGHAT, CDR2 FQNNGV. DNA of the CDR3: TGTGCCAGCGGGCCCGTCGGGGCATACGAGCAGTACTTC. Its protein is CASGPVGAYEQYF.

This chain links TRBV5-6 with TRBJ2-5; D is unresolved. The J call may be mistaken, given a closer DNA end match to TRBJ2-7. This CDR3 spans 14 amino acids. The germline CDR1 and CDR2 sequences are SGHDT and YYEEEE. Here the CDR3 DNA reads TGTGCCAGCAGCTTGGACACAATCTCCTACGAGCAGTACTTC. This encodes CASSLDTISYEQYF.

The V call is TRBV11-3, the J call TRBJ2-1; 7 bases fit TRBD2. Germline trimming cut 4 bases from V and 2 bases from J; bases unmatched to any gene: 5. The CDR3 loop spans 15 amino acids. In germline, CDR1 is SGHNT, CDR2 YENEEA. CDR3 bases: TGTGCCAGCAGCTCCCGACTAGCCCCCTACAATGAGCAGTTCTTC. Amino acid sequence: CASSSRLAPYNEQFF.

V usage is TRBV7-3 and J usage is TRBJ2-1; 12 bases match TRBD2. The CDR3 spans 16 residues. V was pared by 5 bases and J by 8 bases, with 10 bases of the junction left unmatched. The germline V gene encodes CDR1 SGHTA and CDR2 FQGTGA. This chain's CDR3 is CASSGRTSGMGDEQFF. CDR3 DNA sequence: TGTGCCAGCAGCGGGAGGACTAGCGGGATGGGGGATGAGCAGTTCTTC.

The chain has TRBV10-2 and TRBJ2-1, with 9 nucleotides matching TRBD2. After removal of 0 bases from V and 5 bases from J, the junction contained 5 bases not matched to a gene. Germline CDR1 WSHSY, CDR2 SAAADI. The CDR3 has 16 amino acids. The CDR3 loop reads CASSESERGADNEQFF. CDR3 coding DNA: TGCGCCAGCAGTGAGTCCGAGCGGGGGGCCGACAATGAGCAGTTCTTC.

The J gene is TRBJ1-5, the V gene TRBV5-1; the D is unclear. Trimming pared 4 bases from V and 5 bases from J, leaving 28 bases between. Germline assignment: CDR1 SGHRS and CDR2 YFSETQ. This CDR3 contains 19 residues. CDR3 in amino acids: CASSPRQVEPLRSDQPQHF. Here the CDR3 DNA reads TGCGCCAGCAGCCCCCGTCAGGTAGAGCCCCTGAGGTCGGATCAGCCCCAGCATTTT.

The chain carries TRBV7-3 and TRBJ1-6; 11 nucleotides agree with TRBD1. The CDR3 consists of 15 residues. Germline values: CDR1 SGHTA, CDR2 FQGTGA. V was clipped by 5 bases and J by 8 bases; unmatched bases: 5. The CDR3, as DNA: TGTGCCAGCAGCCAAGGGACAGGGGGAGATTCACCCCTCCACTTT. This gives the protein CASSQGTGGDSPLHF. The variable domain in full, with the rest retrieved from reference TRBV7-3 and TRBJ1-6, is GAGVSQTPSNKVTEKGKYVELRCDPISGHTALYWYRQSLGQGPEFLIYFQGTGAADDSGLPNDRFFAVRPEGSVSTLKIQRTERGDSAVYLCASSQGTGGDSPLHFGNGTRLTVT.

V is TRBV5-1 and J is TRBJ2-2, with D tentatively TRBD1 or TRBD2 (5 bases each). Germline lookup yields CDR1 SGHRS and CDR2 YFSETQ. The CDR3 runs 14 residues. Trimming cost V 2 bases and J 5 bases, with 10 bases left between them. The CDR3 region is CASSFAEGTGELFF. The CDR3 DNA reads TGCGCCAGCAGCTTCGCCGAGGGGACCGGGGAGCTGTTTTTT.

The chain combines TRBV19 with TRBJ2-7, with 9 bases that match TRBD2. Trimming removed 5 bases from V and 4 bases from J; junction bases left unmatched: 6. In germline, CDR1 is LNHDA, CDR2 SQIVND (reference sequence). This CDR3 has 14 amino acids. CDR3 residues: CASSSSSGIYEQYF. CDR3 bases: TGTGCCAGTAGTTCCTCTAGCGGGATTTACGAGCAGTACTTC.

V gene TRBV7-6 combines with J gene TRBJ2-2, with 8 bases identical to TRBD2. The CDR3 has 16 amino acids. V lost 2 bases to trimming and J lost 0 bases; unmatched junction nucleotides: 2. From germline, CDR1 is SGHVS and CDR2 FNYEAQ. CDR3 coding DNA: TGTGCCAGCAGCTTAACTAGCGGCACGAACACCGGGGAGCTGTTTTTT. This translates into CASSLTSGTNTGELFF.

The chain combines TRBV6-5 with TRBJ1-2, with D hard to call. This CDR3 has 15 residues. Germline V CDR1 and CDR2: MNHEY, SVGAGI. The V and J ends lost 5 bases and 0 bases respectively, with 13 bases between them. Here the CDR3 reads CASSQSLLSNYGYTF. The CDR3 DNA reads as TGTGCCAGCAGTCAGTCATTACTCTCTAACTATGGCTACACCTTC.

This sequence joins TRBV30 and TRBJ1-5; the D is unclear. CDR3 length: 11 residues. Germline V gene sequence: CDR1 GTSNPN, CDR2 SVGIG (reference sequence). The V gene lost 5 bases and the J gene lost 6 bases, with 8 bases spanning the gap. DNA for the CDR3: TGTGCCTGGGGAATTGGTCAGCCCCAGCATTTT. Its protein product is CAWGIGQPQHF.

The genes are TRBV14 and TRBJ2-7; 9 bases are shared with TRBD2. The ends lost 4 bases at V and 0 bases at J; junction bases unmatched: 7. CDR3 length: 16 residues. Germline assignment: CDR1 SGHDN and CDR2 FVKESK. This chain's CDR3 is CASSPRAGGLSYEQYF. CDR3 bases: TGTGCCAGCAGCCCTAGAGCGGGGGGTCTCTCCTACGAGCAGTACTTC. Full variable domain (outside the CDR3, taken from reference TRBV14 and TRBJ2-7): EAGVTQFPSHSVIEKGQTVTLRCDPISGHDNLYWYRRVMGKEIKFLLHFVKESKQDESGMPNNRFLAERTGGTYSTLKVQPAELEDSGVYFCASSPRAGGLSYEQYFGPGTRLTVT.

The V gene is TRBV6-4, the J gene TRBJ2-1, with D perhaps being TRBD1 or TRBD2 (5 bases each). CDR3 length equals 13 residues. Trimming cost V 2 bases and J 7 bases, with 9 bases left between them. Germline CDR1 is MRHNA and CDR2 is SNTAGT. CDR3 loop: CASSDRDGNEQFF. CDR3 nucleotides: TGTGCCAGCAGTGACAGGGACGGTAATGAGCAGTTCTTC.

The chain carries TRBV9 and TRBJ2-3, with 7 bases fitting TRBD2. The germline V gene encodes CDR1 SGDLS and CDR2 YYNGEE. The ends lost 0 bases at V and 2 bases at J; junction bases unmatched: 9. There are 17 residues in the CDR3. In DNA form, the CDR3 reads TGTGCCAGCAGCGTAGAGTTCGCGGGGGACGACACAGATACGCAGTATTTT. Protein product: CASSVEFAGDDTDTQYF.

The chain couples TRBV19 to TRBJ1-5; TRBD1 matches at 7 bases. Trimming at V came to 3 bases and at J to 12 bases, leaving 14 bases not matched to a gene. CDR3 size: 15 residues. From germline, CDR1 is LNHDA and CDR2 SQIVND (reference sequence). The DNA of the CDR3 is TGTGCCAGTAGTATCCTTGGACAGGAGGGAGGTAGCCAGCATTTT. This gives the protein CASSILGQEGGSQHF.

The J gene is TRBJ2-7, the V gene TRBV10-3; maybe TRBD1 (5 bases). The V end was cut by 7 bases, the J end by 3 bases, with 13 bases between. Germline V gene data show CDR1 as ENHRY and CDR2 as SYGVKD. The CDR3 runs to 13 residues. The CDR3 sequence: CAINDSDSYEQYF. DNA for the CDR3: TGTGCCATCAATGACTCAGACAGCTACGAGCAGTACTTC.

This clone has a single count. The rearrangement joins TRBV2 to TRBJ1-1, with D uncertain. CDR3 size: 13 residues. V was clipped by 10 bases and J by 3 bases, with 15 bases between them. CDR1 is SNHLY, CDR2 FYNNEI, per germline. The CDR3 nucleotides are TGTGCCACGGGTTTGCCTGGGGACACTGAAGCTTTCTTT. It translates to CATGLPGDTEAFF.